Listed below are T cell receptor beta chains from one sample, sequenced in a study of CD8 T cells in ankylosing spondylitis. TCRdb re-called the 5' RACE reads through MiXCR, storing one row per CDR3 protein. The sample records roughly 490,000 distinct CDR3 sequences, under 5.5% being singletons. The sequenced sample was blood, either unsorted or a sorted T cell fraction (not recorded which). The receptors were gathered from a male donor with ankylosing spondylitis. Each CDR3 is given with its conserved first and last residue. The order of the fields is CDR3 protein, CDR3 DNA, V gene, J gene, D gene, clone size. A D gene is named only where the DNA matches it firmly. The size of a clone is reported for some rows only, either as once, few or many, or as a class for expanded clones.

CASSSGHINSPLHF,TGTGCCAGCAGTTCGGGACACATTAATTCACCCCTCCACTTT,TRBV27,TRBJ1-6,NA,many
CSVDGLTETQYF,TGCAGCGTTGATGGGCTAACGGAGACCCAGTACTTC,TRBV29-1,TRBJ2-5,NA,many
CASSSWDRAYEQYF,TGTGCCAGCAGTTCCTGGGACAGGGCCTACGAGCAGTACTTC,TRBV6-5,TRBJ2-7,TRBD1,few
CASSPPWAGAIADTQYF,TGTGCCAGCTCACCACCTTGGGCGGGAGCGATCGCAGATACGCAGTATTTT,TRBV18,TRBJ2-3,TRBD2,NA
CSVALQLNYGYTF,TGCAGCGTTGCCCTACAACTTAACTATGGCTACACCTTC,TRBV29-1,TRBJ1-2,NA,many
CAISHSSDRANYEQYF,TGTGCCATCAGTCACTCCTCCGACAGGGCCAACTACGAGCAGTACTTC,TRBV10-3,TRBJ2-7,TRBD1,NA
CASSLNGLVGYTF,TGTGCCAGCAGCTTAAACGGTCTCGTGGGCTACACCTTC,TRBV7-2,TRBJ1-2,NA,many
CASSLVGLIGANVLTF,TGTGCCAGCAGCTTAGTAGGGCTGATAGGGGCCAACGTCCTGACTTTC,TRBV11-2,TRBJ2-6,NA,many
CAISESKSSQVDIQYF,TGTGCCATCAGTGAGTCGAAATCATCCCAGGTGGACATTCAGTACTTC,TRBV10-3,TRBJ2-4,NA,many
CASSLGSGSQETQYF,TGTGCCAGCAGCTTAGGGTCGGGTTCCCAAGAGACCCAGTACTTC,TRBV7-2,TRBJ2-5,NA,many
CASSPTSGQGAYGYTF,TGTGCCAGCTCACCGACCTCGGGCCAGGGGGCTTATGGCTACACCTTC,TRBV18,TRBJ1-2,TRBD1,NA
CASSQERQSYGYTF,TGCGCCAGCAGCCAAGAGCGACAGAGCTATGGCTACACCTTC,TRBV4-1,TRBJ1-2,NA,many
CSAPEKRGANYGYTF,TGCAGTGCTCCCGAAAAGCGGGGGGCTAACTATGGCTACACCTTC,TRBV20-1,TRBJ1-2,NA,many
CASTLRSGSNQPQHF,TGTGCCAGCACCCTAAGGTCTGGAAGCAATCAGCCCCAGCATTTT,TRBV12-3/TRBV12-4,TRBJ1-5,NA,many
CAISESGAGGSYEQYF,TGTGCCATCAGTGAGTCGGGGGCGGGGGGCTCCTACGAGCAGTACTTC,TRBV10-3,TRBJ2-7,TRBD2,many
CATSWRQSEDREKLFF,TGTGCCACCAGCTGGAGACAAAGTGAGGACAGAGAAAAACTGTTTTTT,TRBV15,TRBJ1-4,NA,many
CASSDLPGLPGEQYF,TGTGCCAGCAGCGATTTGCCGGGGCTTCCTGGCGAGCAGTACTTC,TRBV5-6,TRBJ2-7,NA,many
CASSSTNRGTGELFF,TGTGCCAGCAGCTCAACAAACAGGGGAACCGGGGAGCTGTTTTTT,TRBV7-9,TRBJ2-2,TRBD1,many
CATSDRTLAGAYNEQFF,TGTGCCACCAGTGACCGAACTCTAGCGGGAGCCTACAATGAGCAGTTCTTC,TRBV24-1,TRBJ2-1,TRBD2,many
CASNTLAGASYNEQFF,TGTGCCAGCAACACACTAGCGGGAGCTAGCTACAATGAGCAGTTCTTC,TRBV6-1,TRBJ2-1,TRBD2,many
CASSVDHTPTDTQYF,TGTGCCAGCAGCGTAGATCACACCCCCACAGATACGCAGTATTTT,TRBV9,TRBJ2-3,NA,many
CASSYSRDSEYNEQFF,TGTGCCAGCAGTTACTCGAGGGACTCCGAATACAATGAGCAGTTCTTC,TRBV6-2/TRBV6-3,TRBJ2-1,NA,many
CASSLRTRLNTEAFF,TGTGCCAGCAGTTTACGGACGAGATTAAACACTGAAGCTTTCTTT,TRBV28,TRBJ1-1,NA,many
CSAPDASGSDNEQFF,TGCAGTGCCCCTGATGCTAGCGGGAGCGACAATGAGCAGTTCTTC,TRBV20-1,TRBJ2-1,TRBD2,NA
CASSPGRETDTQYF,TGCGCCAGCAGCCCCGGGCGGGAGACAGATACGCAGTATTTT,TRBV5-1,TRBJ2-3,TRBD2,many
CASSSNGGSYNEQFF,TGTGCCAGCAGTTCCAATGGGGGGTCGTACAATGAGCAGTTCTTC,TRBV7-2,TRBJ2-1,NA,many
CASSVFPETEAFF,TGTGCCAGCAGCGTTTTCCCCGAAACTGAAGCTTTCTTT,TRBV9,TRBJ1-1,NA,NA
CASSPFEGGWNEQFF,TGTGCCAGCAGCCCCTTCGAGGGGGGGTGGAATGAGCAGTTCTTC,TRBV7-2,TRBJ2-1,NA,NA
CASSPAASEKLFF,TGCGCCAGCAGCCCCGCGGCCTCGGAAAAACTGTTTTTT,TRBV5-1,TRBJ1-4,NA,NA
CASSFSGQNYGYTF,TGTGCCAGCAGTTTCTCGGGACAGAACTATGGCTACACCTTC,TRBV28,TRBJ1-2,TRBD1,many
CASSLGRLAGVHEQYF,TGTGCCAGCAGCTTAGGGAGACTAGCGGGAGTGCACGAGCAGTACTTC,TRBV7-6,TRBJ2-7,TRBD2,NA
CSARKGPKRGLGTEAFF,TGCAGTGCTAGAAAAGGCCCAAAGAGAGGTCTGGGCACTGAAGCTTTCTTT,TRBV20-1,TRBJ1-1,NA,many
CASSQVLSGPNQPQHF,TGTGCCAGCAGCCAAGTTCTCTCTGGGCCGAATCAGCCCCAGCATTTT,TRBV4-2,TRBJ1-5,NA,many
CASSRQGQMNTEAFF,TGTGCCAGCAGCCGGCAAGGACAAATGAACACTGAAGCTTTCTTT,TRBV11-2,TRBJ1-1,NA,NA
CASSFRTSGGRNTGELFF,TGTGCCAGCAGCTTTAGGACTAGCGGAGGCAGGAACACCGGGGAGCTGTTTTTT,TRBV11-1,TRBJ2-2,TRBD2,NA
CSASTGPVQETQYF,TGCAGTGCTAGTACGGGTCCGGTACAAGAGACCCAGTACTTC,TRBV20-1,TRBJ2-5,NA,many
CASSQAGVAGGRTDTQYF,TGCGCCAGCAGCCAAGCCGGAGTAGCGGGGGGAAGGACAGATACGCAGTATTTT,TRBV4-3,TRBJ2-3,TRBD2,many
CASPRAGGNYGYTF,TGTGCCAGCCCCCGAGCGGGGGGGAACTATGGCTACACCTTC,TRBV2,TRBJ1-2,NA,NA
CASSTQGAGNYGYTF,TGCGCCAGCAGTACCCAAGGGGCGGGAAACTATGGCTACACCTTC,TRBV5-1,TRBJ1-2,NA,many
CASSRERQVYNEQFF,TGCGCCAGCAGCCGGGAGAGACAGGTTTACAATGAGCAGTTCTTC,TRBV4-3,TRBJ2-1,NA,many
CASSGPGDTQYF,TGTGCCAGCAGTGGCCCCGGAGATACGCAGTATTTT,TRBV6-5,TRBJ2-3,NA,many